The clone carrying this T cell receptor beta chain was observed once. The record originates from a study of technical replicates of blood from a handful of donors. Assay used: immunoSEQ multiplex PCR; TCRdb lists only in-frame clones, some missing. In the table there are tens of thousands of clones, about 90% of which are singletons. This CDR3 is 14 amino acids long. V shed 4 bases and J shed 2 bases, with 7 bases lying between them. The germline V gene has CDR1 SGHRS and CDR2 YFSETQ. The chain is built from TRBV5-1 and TRBJ2-6; D is uncertain. This receptor was taken from a human donor in good health. Some clones in this sample may be carry-over from other donors' samples. Sequenced input: PBMCs. The DNA of the CDR3 is TGCGCCAGCAGCGAGGTGGCTGGGGCCAACGTCCTGACTTTC. Protein: CASSEVAGANVLTF.